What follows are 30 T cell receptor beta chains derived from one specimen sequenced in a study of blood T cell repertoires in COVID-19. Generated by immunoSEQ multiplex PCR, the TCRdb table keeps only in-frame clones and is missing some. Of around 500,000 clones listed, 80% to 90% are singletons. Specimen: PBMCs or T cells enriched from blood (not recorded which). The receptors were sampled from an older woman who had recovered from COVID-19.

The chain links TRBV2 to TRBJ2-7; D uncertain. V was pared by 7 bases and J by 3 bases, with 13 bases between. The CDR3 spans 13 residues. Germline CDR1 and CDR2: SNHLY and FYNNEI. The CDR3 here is CASTSTVLYEQYF. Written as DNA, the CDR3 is TGTGCCAGCACGTCCACGGTACTCTACGAGCAGTACTTC. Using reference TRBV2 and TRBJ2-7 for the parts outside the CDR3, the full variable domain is EPEVTQTPSHQVTQMGQEVILRCVPISNHLYFYWYRQILGQKVEFLVSFYNNEISEKSEIFDDQFSVERPDGSNFTLKIRSTKLEDSAMYFCASTSTVLYEQYFGPGTRLTVT.

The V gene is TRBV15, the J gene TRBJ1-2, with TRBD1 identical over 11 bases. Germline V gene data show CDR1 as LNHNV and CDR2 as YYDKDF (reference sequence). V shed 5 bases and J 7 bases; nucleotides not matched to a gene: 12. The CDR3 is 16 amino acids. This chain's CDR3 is CATSPGPRDRGSGYTF. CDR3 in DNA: TGTGCCACCAGCCCTGGACCGAGGGACAGGGGGTCTGGCTACACCTTC.

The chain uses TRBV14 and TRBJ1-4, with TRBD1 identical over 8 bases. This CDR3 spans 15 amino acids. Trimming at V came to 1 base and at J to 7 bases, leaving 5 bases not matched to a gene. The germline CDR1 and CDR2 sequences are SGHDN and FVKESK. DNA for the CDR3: TGTGCCAGCAGCCAAGTCAGGGGGCAAGTTGAAAAACTGTTTTTT. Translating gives CASSQVRGQVEKLFF. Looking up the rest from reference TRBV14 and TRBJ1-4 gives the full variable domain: EAGVTQFPSHSVIEKGQTVTLRCDPISGHDNLYWYRRVMGKEIKFLLHFVKESKQDESGMPNNRFLAERTGGTYSTLKVQPAELEDSGVYFCASSQVRGQVEKLFFGSGTQLSVL.

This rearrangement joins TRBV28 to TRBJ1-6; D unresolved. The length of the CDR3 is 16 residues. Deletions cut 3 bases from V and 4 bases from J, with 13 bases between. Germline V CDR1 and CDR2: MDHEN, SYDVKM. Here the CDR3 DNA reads TGTGCCAGCAGTTTCGGGAGCAATTCTTATAATTCACCCCTCCACTTT. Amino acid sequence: CASSFGSNSYNSPLHF.

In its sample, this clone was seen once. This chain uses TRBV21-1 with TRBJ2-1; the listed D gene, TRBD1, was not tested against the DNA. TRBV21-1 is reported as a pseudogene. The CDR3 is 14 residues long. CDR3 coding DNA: TGTGCCAGCAGCATTATTACAGGGTACAATGAGCAGTTCTTC. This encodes CASSIITGYNEQFF.

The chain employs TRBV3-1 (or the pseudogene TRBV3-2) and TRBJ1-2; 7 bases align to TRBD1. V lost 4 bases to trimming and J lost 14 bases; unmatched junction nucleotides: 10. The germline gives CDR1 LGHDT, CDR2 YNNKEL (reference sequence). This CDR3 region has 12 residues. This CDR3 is CASSRGQVVATF. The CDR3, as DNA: TGTGCCAGCAGCCGAGGACAGGTAGTAGCTACCTTC.

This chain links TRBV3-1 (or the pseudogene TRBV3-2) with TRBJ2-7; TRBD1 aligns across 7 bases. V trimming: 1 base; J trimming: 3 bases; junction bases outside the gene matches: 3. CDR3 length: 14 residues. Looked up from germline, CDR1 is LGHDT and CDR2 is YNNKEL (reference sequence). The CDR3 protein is CASSQGRDSYEQYF. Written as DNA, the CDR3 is TGTGCCAGCAGCCAAGGCCGGGACAGCTACGAGCAGTACTTC.

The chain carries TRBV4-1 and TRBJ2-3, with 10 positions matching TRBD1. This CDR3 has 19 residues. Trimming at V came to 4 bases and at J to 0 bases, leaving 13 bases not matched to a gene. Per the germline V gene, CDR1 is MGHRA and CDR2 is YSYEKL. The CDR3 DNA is TGCGCCAGCAGCCTGAAGCCCGGGACAGGGGAGGGTAGCACAGATACGCAGTATTTT. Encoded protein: CASSLKPGTGEGSTDTQYF.

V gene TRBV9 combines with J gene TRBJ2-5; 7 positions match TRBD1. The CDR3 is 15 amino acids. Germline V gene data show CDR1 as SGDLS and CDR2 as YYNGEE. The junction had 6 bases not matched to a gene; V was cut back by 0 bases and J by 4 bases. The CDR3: CASSVGVNRGETQYF. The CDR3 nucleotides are TGTGCCAGCAGCGTAGGCGTGAACAGGGGAGAGACCCAGTACTTC. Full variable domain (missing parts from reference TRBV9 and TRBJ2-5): DSGVTQTPKHLITATGQRVTLRCSPRSGDLSVYWYQQSLDQGLQFLIQYYNGEERAKGNILERFSAQQFPDLHSELNLSSLELGDSALYFCASSVGVNRGETQYFGPGTRLLVL.

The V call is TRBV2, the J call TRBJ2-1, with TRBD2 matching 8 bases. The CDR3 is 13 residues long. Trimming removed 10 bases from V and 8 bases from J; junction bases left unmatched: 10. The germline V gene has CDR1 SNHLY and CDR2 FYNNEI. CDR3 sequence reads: CAISPGGVYEQFF. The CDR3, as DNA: TGTGCCATCTCCCCGGGGGGGGTTTATGAGCAGTTCTTC.

CDR3 loop: CASSERGSSYEQYV. The CDR3 DNA is TGTGCCAGCAGTGAAAGGGGTTCAAGCTACGAGCAGTACGTC. The V gene is TRBV2, the J gene TRBJ2-7; D possibly corresponds to TRBD1 (5 bases). Trimming took 2 bases from V and 3 from J, leaving 11 bases between them. This CDR3 is built from 14 residues. Germline V lookup: CDR1 SNHLY, CDR2 FYNNEI.

Written as DNA, the CDR3 is TGTGCCAGCATAAATTATTCCTACGAGCAGTACTTC. Translation gives CASINYSYEQYF. The V call is TRBV2, the J call TRBJ2-7; D remains unclear. The V end was cut by 7 bases, the J end by 1 base, with 8 bases between. The germline V gene has CDR1 SNHLY and CDR2 FYNNEI. CDR3 length: 12 residues.

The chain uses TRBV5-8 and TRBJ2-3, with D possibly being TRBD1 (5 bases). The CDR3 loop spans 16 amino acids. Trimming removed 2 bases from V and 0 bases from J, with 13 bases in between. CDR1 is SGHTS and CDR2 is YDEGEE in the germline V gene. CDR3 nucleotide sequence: TGTGCCAGCAGCTTCCGAGCTGGGGCTAGCACAGATACGCAGTATTTT. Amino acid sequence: CASSFRAGASTDTQYF.

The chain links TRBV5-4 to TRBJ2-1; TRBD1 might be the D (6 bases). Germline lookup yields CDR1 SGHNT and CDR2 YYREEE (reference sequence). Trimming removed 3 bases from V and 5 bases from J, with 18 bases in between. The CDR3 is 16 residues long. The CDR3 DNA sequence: TGTGCCAGCAGCTCGCAAGGGGGATCTATGGACAATGAGCAGTTCTTC. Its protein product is CASSSQGGSMDNEQFF.

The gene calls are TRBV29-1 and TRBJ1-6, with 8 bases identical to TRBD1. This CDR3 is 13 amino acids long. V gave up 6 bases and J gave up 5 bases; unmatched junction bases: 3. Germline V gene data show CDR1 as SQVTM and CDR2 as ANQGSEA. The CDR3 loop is CSVDRENNSPLHF. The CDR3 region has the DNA TGCAGCGTGGACAGGGAGAATAATTCACCCCTCCACTTT.

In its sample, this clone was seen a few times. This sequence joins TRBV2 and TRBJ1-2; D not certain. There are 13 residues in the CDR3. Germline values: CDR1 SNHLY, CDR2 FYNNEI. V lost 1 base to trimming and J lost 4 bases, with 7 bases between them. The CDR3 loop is CASSEGPLYGYTF. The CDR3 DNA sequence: TGTGCCAGCAGTGAAGGTCCTCTCTATGGCTACACCTTC. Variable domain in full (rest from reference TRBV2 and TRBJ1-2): EPEVTQTPSHQVTQMGQEVILRCVPISNHLYFYWYRQILGQKVEFLVSFYNNEISEKSEIFDDQFSVERPDGSNFTLKIRSTKLEDSAMYFCASSEGPLYGYTFGSGTRLTVV.

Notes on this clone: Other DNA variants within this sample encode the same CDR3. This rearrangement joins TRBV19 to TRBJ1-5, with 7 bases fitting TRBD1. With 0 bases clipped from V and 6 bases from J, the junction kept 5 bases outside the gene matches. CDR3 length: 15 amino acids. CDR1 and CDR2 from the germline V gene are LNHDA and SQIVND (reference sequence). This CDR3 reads CASSIDHRGLQPQHF. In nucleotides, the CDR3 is TGTGCCAGTAGTATAGACCACAGGGGCCTTCAGCCCCAGCATTTT.

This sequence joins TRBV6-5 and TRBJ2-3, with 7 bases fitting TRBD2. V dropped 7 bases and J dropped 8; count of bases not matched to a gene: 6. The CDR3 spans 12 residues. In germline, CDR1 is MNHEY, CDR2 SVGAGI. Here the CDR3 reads CASNSGGVTQYF. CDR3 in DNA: TGTGCCAGCAACTCTGGGGGGGTTACGCAGTATTTT.

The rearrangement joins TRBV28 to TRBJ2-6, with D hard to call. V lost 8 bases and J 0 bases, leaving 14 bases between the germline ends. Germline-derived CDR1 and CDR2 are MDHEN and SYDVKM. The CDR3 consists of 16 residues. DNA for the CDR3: TGTGCCAGCGTCACAGAAGCCCTCTCTGGGGCCAACGTCCTGACTTTC. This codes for CASVTEALSGANVLTF.

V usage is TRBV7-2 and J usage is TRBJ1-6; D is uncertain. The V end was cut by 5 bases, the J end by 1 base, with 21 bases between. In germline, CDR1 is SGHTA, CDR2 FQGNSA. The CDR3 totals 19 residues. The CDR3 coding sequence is TGTGCCAGCAGCCCATTCCAAAACCCCGTCGGTTCCTATAATTCACCCCTCCACTTT. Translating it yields CASSPFQNPVGSYNSPLHF.

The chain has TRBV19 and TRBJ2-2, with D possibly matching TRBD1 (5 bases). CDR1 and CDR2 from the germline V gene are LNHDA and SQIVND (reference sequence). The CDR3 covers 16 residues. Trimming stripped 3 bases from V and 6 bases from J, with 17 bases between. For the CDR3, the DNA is TGTGCCAGTAGTATTCTAGGCTCCTGGGGCTCCGGGGAGCTGTTTTTT. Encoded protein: CASSILGSWGSGELFF. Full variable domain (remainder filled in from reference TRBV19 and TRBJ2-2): DGGITQSPKYLFRKEGQNVTLSCEQNLNHDAMYWYRQDPGQGLRLIYYSQIVNDFQKGDIAEGYSVSREKKESFPLTVTSAQKNPTAFYLCASSILGSWGSGELFFGEGSRLTVL.

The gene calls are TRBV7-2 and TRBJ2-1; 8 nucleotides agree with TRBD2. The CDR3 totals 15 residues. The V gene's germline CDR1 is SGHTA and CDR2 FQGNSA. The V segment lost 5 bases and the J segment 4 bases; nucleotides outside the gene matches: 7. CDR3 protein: CASSIGTSGYNEQFF. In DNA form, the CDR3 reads TGTGCCAGCAGCATAGGCACTAGCGGTTACAATGAGCAGTTCTTC.

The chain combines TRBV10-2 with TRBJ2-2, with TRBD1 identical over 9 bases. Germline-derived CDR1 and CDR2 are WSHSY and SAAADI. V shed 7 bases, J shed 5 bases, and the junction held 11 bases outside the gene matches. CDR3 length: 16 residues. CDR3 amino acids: CASTSQQGARTGELFF. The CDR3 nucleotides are TGCGCCAGCACCTCCCAACAGGGGGCGAGAACCGGGGAGCTGTTTTTT.

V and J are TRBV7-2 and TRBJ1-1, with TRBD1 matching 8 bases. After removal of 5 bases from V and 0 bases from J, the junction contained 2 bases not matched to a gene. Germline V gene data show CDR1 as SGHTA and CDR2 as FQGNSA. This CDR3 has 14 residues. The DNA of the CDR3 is TGTGCCAGCAGCCAGGGGGCCTTGAACACTGAAGCTTTCTTT. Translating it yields CASSQGALNTEAFF.

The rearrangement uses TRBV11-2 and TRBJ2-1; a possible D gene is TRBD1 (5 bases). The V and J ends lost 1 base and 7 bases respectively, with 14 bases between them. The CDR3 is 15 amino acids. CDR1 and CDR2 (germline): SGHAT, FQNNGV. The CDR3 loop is CASSLAGMGKNEQFF. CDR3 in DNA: TGTGCCAGCAGCTTAGCAGGGATGGGTAAAAATGAGCAGTTCTTC.

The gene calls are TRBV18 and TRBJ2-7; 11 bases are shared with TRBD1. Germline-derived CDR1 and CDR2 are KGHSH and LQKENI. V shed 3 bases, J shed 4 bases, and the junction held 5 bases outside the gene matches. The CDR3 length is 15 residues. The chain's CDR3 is CASSPGTGGIYEQYV. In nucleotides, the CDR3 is TGTGCCAGCTCACCTGGGACAGGGGGGATATACGAGCAGTACGTC.

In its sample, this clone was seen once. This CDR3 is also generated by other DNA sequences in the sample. CDR3 sequence: CASSYSGGAGDTQYF. The CDR3 bases are TGCGCCAGCAGCTATAGCGGGGGGGCGGGAGATACGCAGTATTTT. V gene TRBV5-1 combines with J gene TRBJ2-3, with 11 bases matching TRBD2. Looked up from germline, CDR1 is SGHRS and CDR2 is YFSETQ. This CDR3 region has 15 residues. V dropped 3 bases and J dropped 5; count of bases not matched to a gene: 5.

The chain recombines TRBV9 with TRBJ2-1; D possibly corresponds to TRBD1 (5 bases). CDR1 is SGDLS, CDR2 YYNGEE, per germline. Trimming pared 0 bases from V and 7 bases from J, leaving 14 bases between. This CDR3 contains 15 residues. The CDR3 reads CASSVEGRVGNEQFF. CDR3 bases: TGTGCCAGCAGCGTAGAGGGCAGGGTGGGTAATGAGCAGTTCTTC.

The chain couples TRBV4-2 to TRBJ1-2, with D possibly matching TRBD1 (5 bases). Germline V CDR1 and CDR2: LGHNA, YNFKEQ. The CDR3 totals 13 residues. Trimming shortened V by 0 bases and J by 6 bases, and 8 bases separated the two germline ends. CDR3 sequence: CASSQDRADGYTF. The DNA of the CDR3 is TGTGCCAGCAGCCAAGACAGGGCGGATGGCTACACCTTC.

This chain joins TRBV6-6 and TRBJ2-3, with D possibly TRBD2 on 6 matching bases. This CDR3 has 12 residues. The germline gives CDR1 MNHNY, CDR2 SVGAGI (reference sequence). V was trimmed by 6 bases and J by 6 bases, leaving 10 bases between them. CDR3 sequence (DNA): TGTGCCAGCAGCAAAGGAGGGGATACGCAGTATTTT. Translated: CASSKGGDTQYF.